Each of the 8 T cell receptor beta chains below was sequenced from the same sample in a study of blood T cell repertoires in COVID-19. Clones were read by immunoSEQ multiplex PCR, and TCRdb kept only the in-frame ones, dropping some. The table has 85,000 to 95,000 clones, 86% seen once. The sequenced material came from peripheral blood. The receptors here all came from a woman aged 80 or over with acute or convalescent COVID-19.

J is TRBJ1-5 and V is TRBV12-5; no definite D call. V shed 2 bases and J shed 5 bases, with 4 bases lying between them. Germline V gene sequence: CDR1 LGHNT, CDR2 FRNRAP. The CDR3 sequence is 12 residues long. CDR3 residues: CASGLLYQPQHF. In DNA, the CDR3 is TGTGCTAGTGGTTTGCTGTATCAGCCCCAGCATTTT.

The chain carries TRBV2 and TRBJ2-5, with D possibly TRBD2 on 6 matching bases. Trimming removed 7 bases from V and 5 bases from J, with 17 bases in between. CDR1 is SNHLY and CDR2 is FYNNEI in the germline V gene. This CDR3 comprises 14 residues. CDR3 in DNA: TGTGCCAGCACGGTCCGTGGGGGGTTGGAGACCCAGTACTTC. This encodes CASTVRGGLETQYF.

The chain links TRBV5-1 to TRBJ2-5; 11 bases agree with TRBD2. Germline V CDR1 and CDR2: SGHRS, YFSETQ. Trimming at V came to 4 bases and at J to 2 bases, leaving 10 bases not matched to a gene. The CDR3 is 17 amino acids. The chain's CDR3 is CASSPIRLAGRQETQYF. The CDR3 coding sequence is TGCGCCAGCAGCCCAATACGACTAGCGGGGCGGCAAGAGACCCAGTACTTC.

CDR3 sequence (DNA): TGTGCCAGCAGTGCTACAGGGGTCCTGGGCAATCAGCCCCAGCATTTT. This encodes CASSATGVLGNQPQHF. The chain has TRBV6-1 and TRBJ1-5, with 7 bases aligning to TRBD1. This CDR3 region has 16 residues. The germline CDR1 and CDR2 sequences are MNHNS and SASEGT. V was pared by 4 bases and J by 2 bases, with 8 bases of the junction left unmatched.

The chain is built from TRBV6-2 or TRBV6-3 and TRBJ2-7, with TRBD1 matching 8 bases. Per germline, CDR1 MNHEY and CDR2 SVGEGT. V gave up 2 bases and J gave up 3 bases; unmatched junction bases: 6. This CDR3 is built from 15 residues. The CDR3 spells CASSYTLGQGYEQYF. The CDR3 DNA is TGTGCCAGCAGTTACACATTAGGACAGGGCTACGAGCAGTACTTC.

The V gene is TRBV29-1, the J gene TRBJ2-1, with D possibly TRBD2 on 6 matching bases. The CDR3 covers 12 residues. Per germline, CDR1 SQVTM and CDR2 ANQGSEA. The germline V and J ends were trimmed by 1 base and 10 bases, with 11 bases remaining between them. CDR3 bases: TGCAGCGTTGAAGGGGGAAGCGGGGAGCAGTTCTTC. It specifies CSVEGGSGEQFF.

The chain has TRBV28 and TRBJ1-5, with a weak D call TRBD1 (6 bases). CDR3 length: 16 amino acids. V was cut by 6 bases and J by 6 bases, with 21 bases left in between. CDR1 is MDHEN and CDR2 is SYDVKM in the germline V gene. CDR3 in amino acids: CASRTQGRGKSQPQHF. In DNA form, the CDR3 reads TGTGCCAGCAGGACGCAGGGGAGGGGGAAGTCTCAGCCCCAGCATTTT.

This clone is a singleton in its sample. The V gene is TRBV6-5, the J gene TRBJ2-3; 8 bases line up with TRBD1. The CDR3 is 14 residues long. J was trimmed by 6 bases and V by 10 bases; bases with no gene match: 12. In germline, CDR1 is MNHEY, CDR2 SVGAGI. The CDR3 protein is CATRGQGASDTQYF. For the CDR3, the DNA is TGTGCCACCCGAGGGCAGGGGGCGTCGGATACGCAGTATTTT.